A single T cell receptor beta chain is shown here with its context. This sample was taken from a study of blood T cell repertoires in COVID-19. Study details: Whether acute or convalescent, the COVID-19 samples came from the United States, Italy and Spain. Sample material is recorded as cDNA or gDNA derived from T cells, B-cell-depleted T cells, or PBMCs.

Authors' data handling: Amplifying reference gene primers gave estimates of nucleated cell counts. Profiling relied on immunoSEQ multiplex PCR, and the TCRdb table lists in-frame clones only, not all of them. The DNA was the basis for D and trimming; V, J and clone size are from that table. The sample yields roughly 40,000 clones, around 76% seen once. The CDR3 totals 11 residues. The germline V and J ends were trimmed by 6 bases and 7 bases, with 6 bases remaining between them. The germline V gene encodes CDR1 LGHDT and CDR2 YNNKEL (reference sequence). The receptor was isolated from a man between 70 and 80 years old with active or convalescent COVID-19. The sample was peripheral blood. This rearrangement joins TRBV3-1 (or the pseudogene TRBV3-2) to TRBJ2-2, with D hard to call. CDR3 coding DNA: TGTGCCAGCAGATTAGACGGGGAGCTGTTTTTT. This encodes CASRLDGELFF.